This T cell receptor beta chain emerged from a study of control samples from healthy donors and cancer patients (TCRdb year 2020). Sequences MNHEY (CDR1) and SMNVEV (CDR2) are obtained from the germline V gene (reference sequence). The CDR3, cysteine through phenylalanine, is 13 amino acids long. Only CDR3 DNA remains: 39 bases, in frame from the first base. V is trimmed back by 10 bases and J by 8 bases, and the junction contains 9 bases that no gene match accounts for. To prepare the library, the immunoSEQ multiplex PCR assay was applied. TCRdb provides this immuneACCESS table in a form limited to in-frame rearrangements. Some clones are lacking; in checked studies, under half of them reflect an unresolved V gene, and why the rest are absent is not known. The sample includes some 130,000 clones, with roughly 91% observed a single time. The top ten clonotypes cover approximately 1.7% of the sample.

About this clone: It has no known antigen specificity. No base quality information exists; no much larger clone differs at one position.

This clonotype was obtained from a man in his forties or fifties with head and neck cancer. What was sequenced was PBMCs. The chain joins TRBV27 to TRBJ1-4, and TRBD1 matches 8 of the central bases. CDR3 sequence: CATSRGPGEKLFF. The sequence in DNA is TGTGCCACTTCCAGGGGGCCCGGGGAAAAACTGTTTTTT.